This T cell receptor beta chain emerged from a study of T cells after somatic rescue of genetic block. This clone has a single count. Libraries were prepared by immunoSEQ multiplex PCR; TCRdb keeps only in-frame clonotypes and omits some of them. The sample carries roughly 71,000 clones, approximately 90% recorded once. The sequence was collected from a man aged 25-40 years. The specimen was peripheral blood mononuclear cells (PBMCs).

CDR3 in amino acids: CASRGRAYEQYF. DNA of the CDR3: TGTGCCAGCAGGGGGAGGGCCTACGAGCAGTACTTC. The chain employs TRBV6-1 and TRBJ2-7, with TRBD2 matching 7 bases. J lost 2 bases, V lost 6 bases, and 1 base had no gene match. The CDR3 sequence is 12 residues long. From germline, CDR1 is MNHNS and CDR2 SASEGT.